This is a list of T cell receptor beta chains from one sample in a study of radiation and T cells in renal cell carcinoma. Only in-frame clones appear in the TCRdb table, and some are missing; sequencing was by immunoSEQ multiplex PCR. The sample lists roughly 13,000 clones, roughly three fifths occurring once. The sample here was tumor tissue, taken from a patient whose treatment was nephrectomy without radiotherapy. These receptors came from a man in his fifties with renal cell carcinoma. The CDR3 runs from the conserved cysteine through the conserved F or W. A D gene is named only where the DNA matches it firmly. Size is omitted from some rows. Given values are once, few, many or a class for expanded clones.

>TRBJ1-5|TRBV4-1|-|few
CASSQPTGNQPQHF
TGCGCCAGCAGCCAACCAACAGGGAATCAGCCCCAGCATTTT
>TRBJ1-3|TRBV5-1|TRBD1|-
CASSLVAGGGNTIYF
TGCGCCAGCAGCTTGGTGGCAGGGGGTGGAAACACCATATATTTT
>TRBJ1-2|TRBV25-1|TRBD1|-
CASSESGTVYGYTF
TGTGCCAGCAGTGAATCTGGGACAGTCTATGGCTACACCTTC
>TRBJ1-3|TRBV5-6|-|-
CASSWSGASGNTIYF
TGTGCCAGCAGTTGGTCAGGGGCCTCTGGAAACACCATATATTTT
>TRBJ2-1|TRBV7-9|-|-
CASSALHRVPNEQFF
TGTGCCAGCAGCGCATTACACAGGGTTCCCAATGAGCAGTTCTTC
>TRBJ1-2|TRBV4-2|-|-
CASSQDQGAQLYGYTF
TGTGCCAGCAGCCAAGATCAAGGGGCCCAGCTCTATGGCTACACCTTC
>TRBJ2-7|TRBV30|-|-
CAWGRDIYEQYF
TGTGCCTGGGGAAGGGACATTTACGAGCAGTACTTC
>TRBJ2-2|TRBV10-3|-|few
CAITPSLAFGELFF
TGTGCCATCACCCCCTCGTTAGCTTTCGGGGAGCTGTTTTTT
>TRBJ1-6|TRBV5-1|TRBD1|-
CASSLGPGQASPLHF
TGCGCCAGCAGCCTTGGTCCGGGACAGGCATCACCCCTCCACTTT
>TRBJ1-3|TRBV14|-|-
CASSQDKGGVSGNTIYF
TGTGCCAGCAGCCAAGATAAGGGGGGAGTCTCTGGAAACACCATATATTTT
>TRBJ1-2|TRBV5-1|-|few
CASSSWVGQGDGYTF
TGCGCCAGCAGCTCCTGGGTGGGTCAAGGCGATGGCTACACCTTC
>TRBJ1-6|TRBV10-3|-|-
CAISEGGQVSPLHF
TGTGCCATCAGTGAGGGGGGGCAGGTTTCACCCCTCCACTTT
>TRBJ2-7|TRBV14|-|once
CASSQQSVARDYEQYF
TGTGCCAGCAGCCAACAAAGCGTCGCCAGGGACTACGAGCAGTACTTC
>TRBJ1-6|TRBV4-1|TRBD1|-
CASSRKAGQGASPLHF
TGCGCCAGCAGCCGAAAGGCCGGACAGGGGGCTTCACCCCTCCACTTT
>TRBJ2-7|TRBV7-3|-|-
CASSLARDYEQYF
TGTGCCAGCAGCTTAGCCCGGGACTACGAGCAGTACTTC
>TRBJ2-1|TRBV10-3|-|-
CAISGTAEWNEQFF
TGTGCCATCAGTGGGACAGCGGAATGGAATGAGCAGTTCTTC
>TRBJ2-3|TRBV21-1|-|few
CASSQDWDSRTHCTDTQYF
TGTGCCAGCAGCCAAGACTGGGACAGCCGGACCCACTGCACAGATACGCAGTATTTT
>TRBJ2-7|TRBV27|-|-
CASSLGLSEGYEQYF
TGTGCCAGCAGTTTAGGCCTGTCTGAGGGCTACGAGCAGTACTTC
>TRBJ2-7|TRBV7-6|TRBD1|-
CASSPRTGGYEQYF
TGTGCCAGCAGCCCAAGGACAGGGGGCTACGAGCAGTACTTC
>TRBJ1-1|TRBV6-1|-|-
CASSEYAKGTEAFF
TGTGCCAGCAGTGAATACGCGAAGGGGACTGAAGCTTTCTTT
>TRBJ1-1|TRBV19|-|few
CASSPDGSTEAFF
TGTGCCAGTAGTCCGGATGGTAGCACTGAAGCTTTCTTT
>TRBJ2-2|TRBV19|TRBD2|-
CASSISHSGGGTGELFF
TGTGCCAGTAGTATATCACATAGCGGGGGTGGTACCGGGGAGCTGTTTTTT
>TRBJ2-7|TRBV7-2|TRBD2|few
CASIHGTGGETYEQYF
TGTGCCAGCATCCACGGGACGGGGGGAGAAACCTACGAGCAGTACTTC
>TRBJ2-1|TRBV7-9|-|few
CASSLVQGGYNEQFF
TGTGCCAGCAGCTTAGTCCAGGGAGGCTACAATGAGCAGTTCTTC
>TRBJ2-4|TRBV2|TRBD1|-
CASRETGGQNIQYF
TGTGCCAGCAGAGAGACAGGGGGCCAAAACATTCAGTACTTC
>TRBJ2-2|TRBV6-1|-|-
CASSEKNRGTGELFF
TGTGCCAGCAGTGAAAAAAATAGGGGAACCGGGGAGCTGTTTTTT
>TRBJ2-1|TRBV7-6|TRBD2|few
CASSLTSGGTSYNEQFF
TGTGCCAGCAGCTTGACTAGCGGGGGGACCTCCTACAATGAGCAGTTCTTC
>TRBJ1-6|TRBV30|-|-
CAWKAPSSYNSPLHF
TGTGCCTGGAAGGCCCCCAGCTCCTATAATTCACCCCTCCACTTT
>TRBJ2-6|TRBV19|TRBD2|-
CASSIGGTSGVLSGANVLTF
TGTGCCAGTAGTATAGGGGGGACTAGCGGGGTCCTCTCTGGGGCCAACGTCCTGACTTTC
>TRBJ2-1|TRBV11-2|TRBD2|-
CASSPGTMRTNEQFF
TGTGCCAGCAGCCCCGGGACTATGCGCACCAATGAGCAGTTCTTC